The rows below give T cell receptor beta chains drawn from one sample of a study of cytomegalovirus exposure and HLA in healthy donors. Libraries were prepared by immunoSEQ multiplex PCR; TCRdb keeps only in-frame clonotypes and omits some of them. The table shows around 69,000 clones, with 96% occurring only once. The sample taken for sequencing was PBMCs. The receptors originated from a woman aged 18-29 years in good health and CMV-seropositive. CDR3s include the opening cysteine and the closing phenylalanine or tryptophan. D genes are given only for firm matches. Clone size is shown for a subset of rows, as once, few, many or a class of expanded clone.

abundance	v_gene	d_gene	j_gene	CDR3nt	CDR3aa
-	TRBV6-6	-	TRBJ1-1	TGTGCCAGCATCATGAAGACAGGTACTGAAGCTTTCTTT	CASIMKTGTEAFF
-	TRBV7-2	-	TRBJ1-2	TGTGCCAGCAGCTTATACGGGGGGCTCTATGGCTACACCTTC	CASSLYGGLYGYTF
once	TRBV21-1	-	TRBJ2-1	TGTGCCAGCAGCCCAGCCTCGACAGGGGATGAGCAGTTCTTC	CASSPASTGDEQFF
-	TRBV9	TRBD2	TRBJ2-3	TGTGCCAGCAGCGTTAGCGGGAGAGGCGCAGATACGCAGTATTTT	CASSVSGRGADTQYF
-	TRBV27	-	TRBJ2-2	TGTGCCAGCAGTTTTGCGGGCACCGGGGAGCTGTTTTTT	CASSFAGTGELFF
-	TRBV4-3	-	TRBJ1-2	TGCGCCAGCAGCGAGGGACATGAAGTGGGCTACACCTTC	CASSEGHEVGYTF
-	TRBV18	TRBD2	TRBJ2-1	TGTGCCAGCTCTCTTCAGCGGGGGCAGGTTTACAATGAGCAGTTCTTC	CASSLQRGQVYNEQFF
-	TRBV6-5	-	TRBJ2-1	TGTGCCAGCAGTTCCCGGGACAACACCTACAATGAGCAGTTCTTC	CASSSRDNTYNEQFF
-	TRBV19	TRBD2	TRBJ2-3	TGTGCCAGTAGTATGTCGCTAGCGGACACAGATACGCAGTATTTT	CASSMSLADTDTQYF
-	TRBV19	-	TRBJ1-4	TGTGCCAGTAGTATCTCAGGGGTCGAAAAACTGTTTTTT	CASSISGVEKLFF
-	TRBV19	-	TRBJ1-4	TGTGCCAGTAGTAAGGGGGGGCAGGAGAATGAAAAACTGTTTTTT	CASSKGGQENEKLFF
-	TRBV29-1	-	TRBJ2-5	TGCAGCGTTGAAGGGCGGGAAGAGACCCAGTACTTC	CSVEGREETQYF
once	TRBV28	TRBD2	TRBJ2-3	TGTGCCAGCAGTCCCCCAGCGGGACTCACAGATACGCAGTATTTT	CASSPPAGLTDTQYF
-	TRBV12-5	TRBD1	TRBJ2-5	TGTGCTAGTGGTTTGGGGACAGGGTTAGAGACCCAGTACTTC	CASGLGTGLETQYF
-	TRBV5-1	-	TRBJ2-7	TGCGCCAGCAGCTTAATTGTCGGTGCCCGGTCCTACGAGCAGTACTTC	CASSLIVGARSYEQYF
-	TRBV6-5	-	TRBJ1-2	TGTGCCAGCAAGAGGGACTCTAACTATGGCTACACCTTC	CASKRDSNYGYTF
-	TRBV7-6	TRBD1	TRBJ1-3	TGTGCCAGCAGCTCAGAACAGGGGGCCGGAAACACCATATATTTT	CASSSEQGAGNTIYF
once	TRBV28	-	TRBJ1-2	TGTGCCAGCAGTCCCATGGGCAGGGGTGGCTACACCTTC	CASSPMGRGGYTF